This TCR beta chain was profiled in a study of early T cells in non-severe SARS-CoV-2 infection. TCRdb ran MiXCR on the 5' RACE reads and lists one entry per CDR3 protein. The sample shows about 110,000 distinct CDR3 sequences, roughly 12% of them seen only once. The V gene lost 5 bases and the J gene lost 0 bases, with 17 bases spanning the gap. The CDR3 loop spans 16 amino acids. Germline lookup yields CDR1 MNHNY and CDR2 SVGAGI (reference sequence). Sequenced material: whole blood, taken at baseline. This clonotype originated in an adult who was a healthcare worker with PCR-confirmed SARS-CoV-2 infection or an uninfected control (not recorded which). This rearrangement joins TRBV6-6 to TRBJ2-7; D perhaps matches TRBD1 (6 bases). CDR3 nucleotides: TGTGCCAGCAGTCTGCCCCCAGGGGTGAGCTCCTACGAGCAGTACTTC. As protein: CASSLPPGVSSYEQYF.